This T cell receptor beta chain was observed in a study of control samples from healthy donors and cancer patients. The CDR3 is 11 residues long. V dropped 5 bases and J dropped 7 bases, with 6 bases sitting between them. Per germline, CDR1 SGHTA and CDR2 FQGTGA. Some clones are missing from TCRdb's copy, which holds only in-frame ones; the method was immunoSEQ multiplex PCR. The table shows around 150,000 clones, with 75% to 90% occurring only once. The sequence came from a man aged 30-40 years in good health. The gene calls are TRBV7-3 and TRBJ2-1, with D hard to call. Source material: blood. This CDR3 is CASSLDNEQFF. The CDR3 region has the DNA TGTGCCAGCAGCCTTGATAATGAGCAGTTCTTC.